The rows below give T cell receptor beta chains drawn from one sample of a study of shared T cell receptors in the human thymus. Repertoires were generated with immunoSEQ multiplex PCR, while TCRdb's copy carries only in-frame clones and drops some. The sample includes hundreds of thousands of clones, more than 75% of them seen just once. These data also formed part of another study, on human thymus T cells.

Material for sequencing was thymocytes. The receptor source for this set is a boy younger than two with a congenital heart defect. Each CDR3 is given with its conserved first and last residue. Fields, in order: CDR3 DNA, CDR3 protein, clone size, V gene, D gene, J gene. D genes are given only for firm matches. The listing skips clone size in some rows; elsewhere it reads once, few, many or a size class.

DNA: TGTGCCAGCAGCGTAATCGAAGCCGGGACTAGCGGGAGGTCTTCCCCTGAGCAGTTCTTC; CDR3: CASSVIEAGTSGRSSPEQFF; size: NA; V: TRBV9; D: TRBD2; J: TRBJ2-1
DNA: TGTGCCAGCAGCCAAGCAGTGACAGATACGCAGTATTTT; CDR3: CASSQAVTDTQYF; size: NA; V: TRBV14; D: NA; J: TRBJ2-3
DNA: TGTGCCTGGAGTGTATCCGGGCTAGCGGGACCTTACGAGCAGTACTTC; CDR3: CAWSVSGLAGPYEQYF; size: NA; V: TRBV30; D: TRBD2; J: TRBJ2-7
DNA: TGTGCCAGCAGCAAGGGACTAGCTCGGCAACGTGCAGATACGCAGTATTTT; CDR3: CASSKGLARQRADTQYF; size: NA; V: TRBV28; D: TRBD2; J: TRBJ2-3
DNA: TGTGCCAGCAGGTCCGGATTTAGCGTCGGGAGGACAGATACGCAGTATTTT; CDR3: CASRSGFSVGRTDTQYF; size: NA; V: TRBV7-3; D: TRBD2; J: TRBJ2-3
DNA: TGTGCCAGCAGCAAAGGCCCCCCCAAGCGGTATGGCTACACCTTC; CDR3: CASSKGPPKRYGYTF; size: NA; V: TRBV7-2; D: NA; J: TRBJ1-2
DNA: TGTGCCAGAAGCTACCGAGAACCCGAGCAGTACTTC; CDR3: CARSYREPEQYF; size: NA; V: TRBV5-3; D: NA; J: TRBJ2-7
DNA: TGTGCCAGCACCTCGGGGTCTCGGCCAGCGTCAGATACGCAGTATTTT; CDR3: CASTSGSRPASDTQYF; size: few; V: TRBV2; D: NA; J: TRBJ2-3
DNA: TGTGCTAGTGGCCCGGGACTAGCGAACGACAATGAGCAGTTCTTC; CDR3: CASGPGLANDNEQFF; size: NA; V: TRBV12-5; D: TRBD2; J: TRBJ2-1
DNA: TGTGCCAGCAGTGAAAAAGAGGGCGGGGATAGAGAGACCCAGTACTTC; CDR3: CASSEKEGGDRETQYF; size: once; V: TRBV6-1; D: NA; J: TRBJ2-5
DNA: TGCAGCGTTGAATCAGGAGACAGGGGGCCAGATACGCAGTATTTT; CDR3: CSVESGDRGPDTQYF; size: NA; V: TRBV29-1; D: TRBD1; J: TRBJ2-3
DNA: TGTGCCAGCAGCATCCGGGACAGGGGGAATGAAAAACTGTTTTTT; CDR3: CASSIRDRGNEKLFF; size: NA; V: TRBV5-4; D: TRBD1; J: TRBJ1-4
DNA: TGTGCCAGCAGCTCAACAGGGGCAGAGACCCAGTACTTC; CDR3: CASSSTGAETQYF; size: NA; V: TRBV7-9; D: TRBD1; J: TRBJ2-5
DNA: TGTGCCAGCAGAGGGGAAGTTAGCAATCAGCCCCAGCATTTT; CDR3: CASRGEVSNQPQHF; size: once; V: TRBV6-6; D: NA; J: TRBJ1-5
DNA: TGTGCCAGCAGTTACTCGCGGGGGCCGGGCACTGAAGCTTTCTTT; CDR3: CASSYSRGPGTEAFF; size: once; V: TRBV6-7; D: NA; J: TRBJ1-1
DNA: TGTGCCAGCAGCGGCCGGGACAGGGCCAATCAGCCCCAGCATTTT; CDR3: CASSGRDRANQPQHF; size: NA; V: TRBV2; D: TRBD1; J: TRBJ1-5
DNA: TGTGCCAGCAGTTTGCCCCCAGGGGGGGCTTTCTTT; CDR3: CASSLPPGGAFF; size: NA; V: TRBV27; D: TRBD1; J: TRBJ1-1
DNA: TGTGCCAGCAGCTCGACAGTTCAAGAGACCCAGTACTTC; CDR3: CASSSTVQETQYF; size: NA; V: TRBV7-9; D: NA; J: TRBJ2-5